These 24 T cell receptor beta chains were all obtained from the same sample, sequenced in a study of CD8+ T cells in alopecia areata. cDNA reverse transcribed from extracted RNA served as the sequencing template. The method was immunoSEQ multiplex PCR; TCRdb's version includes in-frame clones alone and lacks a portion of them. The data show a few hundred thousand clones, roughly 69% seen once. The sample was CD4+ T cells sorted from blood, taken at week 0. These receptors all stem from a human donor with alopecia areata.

CDR3 in DNA: TGTGCCAGCAGCCCGAACTTGGGGGACAATCAGCCCCAGCATTTT. Translation: CASSPNLGDNQPQHF. The chain combines TRBV27 with TRBJ1-5; TRBD1 might be the D (5 bases). The V gene lost 6 bases and the J gene lost 3 bases, with 15 bases spanning the gap. CDR3 length: 15 amino acids. Germline V gene sequence: CDR1 MNHEY, CDR2 SMNVEV (reference sequence).

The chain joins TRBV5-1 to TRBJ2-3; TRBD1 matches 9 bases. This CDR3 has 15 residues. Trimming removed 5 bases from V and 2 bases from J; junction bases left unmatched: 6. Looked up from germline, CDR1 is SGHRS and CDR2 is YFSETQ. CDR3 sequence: CASRRGQGPTDTQYF. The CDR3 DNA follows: TGCGCCAGCAGGAGGGGACAGGGACCCACAGATACGCAGTATTTT.

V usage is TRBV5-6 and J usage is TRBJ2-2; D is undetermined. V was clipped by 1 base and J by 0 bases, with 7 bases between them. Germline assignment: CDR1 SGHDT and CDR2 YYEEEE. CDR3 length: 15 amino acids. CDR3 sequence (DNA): TGTGCCAGCAGCTTGTCCAGCCCGAACACCGGGGAGCTGTTTTTT. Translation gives CASSLSSPNTGELFF.

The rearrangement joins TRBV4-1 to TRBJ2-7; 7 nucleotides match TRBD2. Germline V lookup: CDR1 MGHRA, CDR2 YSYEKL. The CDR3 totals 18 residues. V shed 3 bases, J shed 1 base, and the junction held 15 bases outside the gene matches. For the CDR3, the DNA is TGCGCCAGCAGCCATGTCACGCCTTTGGCGGGGGAATCCTACGAGCAGTACTTC. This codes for CASSHVTPLAGESYEQYF.

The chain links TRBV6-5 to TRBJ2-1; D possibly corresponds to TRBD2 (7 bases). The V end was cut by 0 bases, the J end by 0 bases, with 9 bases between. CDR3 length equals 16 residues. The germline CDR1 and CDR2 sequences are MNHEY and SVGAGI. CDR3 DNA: TGTGCCAGCAGTTACTCGCGGGGGCTCTCCTACAATGAGCAGTTCTTC. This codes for CASSYSRGLSYNEQFF.

DNA of the CDR3: TGTGCCTGGAGTCAGGGACTAGCGGGGGGGCCTTACAATGAGCAGTTCTTC. This encodes CAWSQGLAGGPYNEQFF. The chain has TRBV30 and TRBJ2-1; 16 bases fit TRBD2. CDR1 and CDR2 from the germline V gene are GTSNPN and SVGIG (reference sequence). V lost 2 bases, J lost 4 bases, and 5 bases stayed unmatched. This CDR3 region has 17 residues. The whole variable domain, remainder taken from reference TRBV30 and TRBJ2-1, is SQTIHQWPATLVQPVGSPLSLECTVEGTSNPNLYWYRQAAGRGLQLLFYSVGIGQISSEVPQNLSASRPQDRQFILSSKKLLLSDSGFYLCAWSQGLAGGPYNEQFFGPGTRLTVL.

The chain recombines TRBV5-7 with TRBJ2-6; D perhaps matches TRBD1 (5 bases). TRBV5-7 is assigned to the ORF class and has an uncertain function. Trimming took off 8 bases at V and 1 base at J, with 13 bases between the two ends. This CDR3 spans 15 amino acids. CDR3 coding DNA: TGTGCCAGATTTAGACAGCGATCTGGGGCCAACGTCCTGACTTTC. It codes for CARFRQRSGANVLTF.

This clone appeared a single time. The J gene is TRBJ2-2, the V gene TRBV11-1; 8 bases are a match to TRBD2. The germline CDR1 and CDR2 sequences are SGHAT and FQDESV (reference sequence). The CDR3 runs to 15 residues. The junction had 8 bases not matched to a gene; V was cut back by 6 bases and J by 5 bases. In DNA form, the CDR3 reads TGTGCCAGCAGACTTGCGGGGGGAAGGACCGGGGAGCTGTTTTTT. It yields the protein CASRLAGGRTGELFF.

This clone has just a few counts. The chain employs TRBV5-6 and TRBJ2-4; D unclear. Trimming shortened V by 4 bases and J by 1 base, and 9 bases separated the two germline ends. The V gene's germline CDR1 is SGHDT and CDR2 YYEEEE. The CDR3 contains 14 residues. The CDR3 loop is CASSPAWAKNIQYF. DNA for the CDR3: TGTGCCAGCAGCCCTGCTTGGGCCAAAAACATTCAGTACTTC. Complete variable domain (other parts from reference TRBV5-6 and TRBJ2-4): DAGVTQSPTHLIKTRGQQVTLRCSPKSGHDTVSWYQQALGQGPQFIFQYYEEEERQRGNFPDRFSGHQFPNYSSELNVNALLLGDSALYLCASSPAWAKNIQYFGAGTRLSVL.

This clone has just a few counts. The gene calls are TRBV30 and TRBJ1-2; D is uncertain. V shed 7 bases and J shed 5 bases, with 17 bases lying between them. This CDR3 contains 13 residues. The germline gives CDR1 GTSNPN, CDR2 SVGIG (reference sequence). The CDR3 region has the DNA TGTGCCTCTCCCCCGGAAGGGCAGTATGGCTACACCTTC. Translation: CASPPEGQYGYTF.

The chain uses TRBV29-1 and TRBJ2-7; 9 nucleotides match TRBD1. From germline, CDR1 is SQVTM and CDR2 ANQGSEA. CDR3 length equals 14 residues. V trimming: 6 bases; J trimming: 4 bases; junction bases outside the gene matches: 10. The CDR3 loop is CSVKAGTGPYEQYF. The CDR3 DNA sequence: TGCAGCGTCAAGGCCGGGACAGGGCCTTACGAGCAGTACTTC.

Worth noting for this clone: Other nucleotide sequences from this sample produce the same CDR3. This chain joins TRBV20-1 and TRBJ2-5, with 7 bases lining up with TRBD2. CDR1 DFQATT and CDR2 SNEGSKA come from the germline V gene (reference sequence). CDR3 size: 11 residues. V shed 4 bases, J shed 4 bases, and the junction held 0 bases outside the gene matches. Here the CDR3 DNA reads TGCAGTGCTACGGGAGGAGAGACCCAGTACTTC. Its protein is CSATGGETQYF.

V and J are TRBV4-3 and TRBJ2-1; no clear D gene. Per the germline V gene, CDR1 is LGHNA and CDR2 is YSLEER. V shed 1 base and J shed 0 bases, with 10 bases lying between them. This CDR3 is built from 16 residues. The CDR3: CASSQVDLVSYNEQFF. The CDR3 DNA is TGCGCCAGCAGCCAAGTAGATTTAGTCTCCTACAATGAGCAGTTCTTC.

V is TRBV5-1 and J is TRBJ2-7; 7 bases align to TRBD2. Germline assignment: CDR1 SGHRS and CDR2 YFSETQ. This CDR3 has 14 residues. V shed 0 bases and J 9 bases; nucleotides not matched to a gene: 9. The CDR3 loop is CASSLEGPPGGQYF. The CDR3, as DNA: TGCGCCAGCAGCTTGGAGGGGCCCCCGGGAGGGCAGTACTTC.

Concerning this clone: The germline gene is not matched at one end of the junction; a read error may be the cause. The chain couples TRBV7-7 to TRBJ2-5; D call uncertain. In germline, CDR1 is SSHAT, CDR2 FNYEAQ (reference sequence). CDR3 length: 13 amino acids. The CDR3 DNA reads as TGTGCTAGCAGCTTGGGATTTCAAGAGACCCAGTACTTC. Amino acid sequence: CASSLGFQETQYF. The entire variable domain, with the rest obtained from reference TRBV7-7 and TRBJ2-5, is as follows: GAGVSQSPRYKVTKRGQDVTLRCDPISSHATLYWYQQALGQGPEFLTYFNYEAQPDKSGLPSDRFSAERPEGSISTLTIQRTEQRDSAMYRCASSLGFQETQYFGPGTRLLVL.

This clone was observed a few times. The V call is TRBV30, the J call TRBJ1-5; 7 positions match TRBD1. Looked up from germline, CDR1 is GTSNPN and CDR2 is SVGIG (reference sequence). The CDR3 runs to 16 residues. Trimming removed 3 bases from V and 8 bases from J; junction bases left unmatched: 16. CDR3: CAWSTYARQGVEPQHF. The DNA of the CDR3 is TGTGCCTGGAGCACCTACGCTCGACAGGGTGTTGAGCCCCAGCATTTT.

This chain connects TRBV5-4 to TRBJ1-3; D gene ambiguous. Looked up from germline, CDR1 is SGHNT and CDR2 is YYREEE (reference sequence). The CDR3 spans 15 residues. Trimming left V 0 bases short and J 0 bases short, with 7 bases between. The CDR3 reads CASSLAAGSGNTIYF. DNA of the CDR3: TGTGCCAGCAGCTTGGCCGCGGGCTCTGGAAACACCATATATTTT.

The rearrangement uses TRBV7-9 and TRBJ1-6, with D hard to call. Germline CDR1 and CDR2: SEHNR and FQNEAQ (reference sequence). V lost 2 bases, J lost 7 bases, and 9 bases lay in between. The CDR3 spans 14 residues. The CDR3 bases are TGTGCCAGCAGCTTACGGGCAGAAAATTCACCCCTCCACTTT. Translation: CASSLRAENSPLHF.

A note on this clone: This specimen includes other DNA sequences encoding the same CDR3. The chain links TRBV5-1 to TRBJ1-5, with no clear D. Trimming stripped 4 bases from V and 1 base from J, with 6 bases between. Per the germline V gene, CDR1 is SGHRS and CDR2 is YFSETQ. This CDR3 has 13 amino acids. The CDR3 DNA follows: TGCGCCAGCAGCCTGGACAGCAATCAGCCCCAGCATTTT. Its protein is CASSLDSNQPQHF.

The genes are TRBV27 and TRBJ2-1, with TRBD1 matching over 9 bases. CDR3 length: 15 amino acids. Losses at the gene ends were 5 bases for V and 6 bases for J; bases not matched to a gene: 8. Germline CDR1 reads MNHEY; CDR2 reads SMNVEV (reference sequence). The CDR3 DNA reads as TGTGCCAGCAGTGCGGGACAGGGATATCGCAATGAGCAGTTCTTC. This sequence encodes CASSAGQGYRNEQFF.

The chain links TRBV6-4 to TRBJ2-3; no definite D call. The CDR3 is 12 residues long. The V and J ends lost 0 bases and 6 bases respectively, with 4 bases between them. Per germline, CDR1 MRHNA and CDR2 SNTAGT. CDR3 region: CASSDSGDTQYF. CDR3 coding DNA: TGTGCCAGCAGTGACTCTGGCGATACGCAGTATTTT.

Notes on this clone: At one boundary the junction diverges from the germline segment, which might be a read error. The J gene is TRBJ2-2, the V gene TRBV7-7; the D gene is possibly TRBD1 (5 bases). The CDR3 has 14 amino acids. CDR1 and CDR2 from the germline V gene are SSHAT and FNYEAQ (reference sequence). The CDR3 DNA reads TGTGCTAGCAGCCGGACACCGAACACCGGGGAGCTGTTTTTT. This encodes CASSRTPNTGELFF.

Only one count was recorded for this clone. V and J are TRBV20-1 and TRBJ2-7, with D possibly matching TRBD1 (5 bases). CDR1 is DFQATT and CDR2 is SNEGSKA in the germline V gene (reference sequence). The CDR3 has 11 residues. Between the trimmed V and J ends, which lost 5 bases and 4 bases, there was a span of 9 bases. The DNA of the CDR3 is TGCAGTGCTGGAAGGACATACGAGCAGTACTTC. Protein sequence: CSAGRTYEQYF.

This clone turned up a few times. In nucleotides, the CDR3 is TGTGCCAGCAGCCCGACTGACAGCACTACCGGGGAGCTGTTTTTT. This codes for CASSPTDSTTGELFF. The gene calls are TRBV7-8 and TRBJ2-2, with a tentative D call TRBD1 (5 bases). V was cut by 5 bases and J by 5 bases, with 15 bases left in between. The CDR3 extends over 15 amino acids. The germline V gene has CDR1 SGHVS and CDR2 FQNEAQ.